These 10 T cell receptor beta chains came from one sample sequenced in a study of cytomegalovirus exposure and HLA in healthy donors. Primers included in the PCR were 60 Vbeta and 13 Jbeta primers. Measured with immunoSEQ multiplex PCR; TCRdb has only the in-frame clones, and not every one. The data hold around 50,000 clones, with around 81% observed a single time. The sample comprised PBMCs. The receptors originated from a man aged 25-45 years in good health and CMV-seropositive.

The rearrangement links TRBV27 to TRBJ1-6, with 7 bases identical to TRBD1. The germline V gene has CDR1 MNHEY and CDR2 SMNVEV (reference sequence). The CDR3 spans 13 residues. Germline trimming cut 6 bases from V and 10 bases from J; bases unmatched to any gene: 6. The CDR3 nucleotides are TGTGCCAGCAGCTCGACAGGGAACTCACCCCTCCACTTT. Its protein product is CASSSTGNSPLHF.

This chain connects TRBV4-2 to TRBJ2-7; TRBD1 agrees at 10 bases. CDR1 is LGHNA, CDR2 YNFKEQ, per germline. With 6 bases clipped from V and 2 bases from J, the junction kept 7 bases outside the gene matches. CDR3 length: 15 amino acids. The CDR3 DNA follows: TGTGCCAGCAGGGACCCCGGGACAGGGGCCTACGAGCAGTACTTC. Translating gives CASRDPGTGAYEQYF.

V is TRBV9 and J is TRBJ2-7; weak D call: TRBD1 (6 bases). The CDR3 has 14 amino acids. Germline CDR1 SGDLS, CDR2 YYNGEE. The V gene lost 0 bases and the J gene lost 6 bases, with 13 bases spanning the gap. This CDR3 reads CASSVDGQRIEQYF. CDR3 coding DNA: TGTGCCAGCAGCGTAGACGGACAGAGGATCGAGCAGTACTTC.

This clone was picked up a small number of times. The chain joins TRBV9 to TRBJ2-2; 8 nucleotides align to TRBD1. The CDR3 spans 15 residues. CDR1 SGDLS and CDR2 YYNGEE come from the germline V gene. After removal of 3 bases from V and 4 bases from J, the junction contained 5 bases not matched to a gene. The CDR3 here is CASSAGDRFTGELFF. The CDR3 DNA sequence: TGTGCCAGCAGCGCCGGGGACAGGTTCACCGGGGAGCTGTTTTTT.

The chain is built from TRBV30 and TRBJ2-5, with 15 bases matching TRBD2. The closer fit of TRBJ2-7 to the DNA end suggests the J call may be wrong. This CDR3 is built from 17 residues. CDR1 is GTSNPN and CDR2 is SVGIG in the germline V gene (reference sequence). The DNA for the CDR3 is TGTGCCTGGAGTGGCGGGACTAGCGGGGGGTACTCCTACGAGCAGTACTTC. Translated: CAWSGGTSGGYSYEQYF.

The chain combines TRBV7-2 with TRBJ2-4; TRBD1 is a possible D gene (5 bases). Germline CDR1 is SGHTA and CDR2 is FQGNSA. V was clipped by 4 bases and J by 0 bases, with 19 bases between them. The length of the CDR3 is 18 residues. CDR3 nucleotide sequence: TGTGCCAGCAGCTCCCATGGGGCAGGGATTCTAGCCAAAAACATTCAGTACTTC. Protein sequence: CASSSHGAGILAKNIQYF.

V and J are TRBV10-1 and TRBJ2-3; the match to TRBD2 covers 8 bases. CDR1 and CDR2 (germline): WNHNN, SYGVQD (reference sequence). CDR3 length equals 15 residues. The V segment lost 4 bases and the J segment 1 base; nucleotides outside the gene matches: 4. CDR3 sequence: CASSGSSGRTDTQYF. As DNA, the CDR3 is TGCGCCAGCAGTGGGTCTAGCGGGCGCACAGATACGCAGTATTTT.

V and J are TRBV5-1 and TRBJ1-6, with D possibly TRBD1 on 6 matching bases. This CDR3 region has 13 residues. Germline CDR1 reads SGHRS; CDR2 reads YFSETQ. Trimming left V 0 bases short and J 9 bases short, with 7 bases between. The CDR3 region is CASSLEGGSPLHF. CDR3 sequence (DNA): TGCGCCAGCAGCTTGGAAGGGGGTTCACCCCTCCACTTT.

The rearrangement links TRBV5-1 to TRBJ1-1, with TRBD1 identical over 8 bases. V shed 0 bases, J shed 5 bases, and the junction held 3 bases outside the gene matches. Germline loops: CDR1 SGHRS, CDR2 YFSETQ. The CDR3 is made up of 14 amino acids. The CDR3 DNA reads as TGCGCCAGCAGCTTGGGGACAGGGTGGACTGAAGCTTTCTTT. This codes for CASSLGTGWTEAFF. Full variable domain (outside the CDR3, taken from reference TRBV5-1 and TRBJ1-1): KAGVTQTPRYLIKTRGQQVTLSCSPISGHRSVSWYQQTPGQGLQFLFEYFSETQRNKGNFPGRFSGRQFSNSRSEMNVSTLELGDSALYLCASSLGTGWTEAFFGQGTRLTVV.

The rearrangement uses TRBV10-3 and TRBJ1-5, with D perhaps matching TRBD1 (5 bases). The V and J ends lost 2 bases and 7 bases respectively, with 15 bases between them. This CDR3 region has 15 residues. CDR1 ENHRY and CDR2 SYGVKD come from the germline V gene. CDR3 in amino acids: CAISEDPGGRQPQHF. DNA for the CDR3: TGTGCCATCAGTGAGGACCCCGGGGGACGGCAGCCCCAGCATTTT.